The TCR gamma chain described here comes from a study of Vδ1+ human thymocytes. Findings and caveats of the study: In the thymus, TRG and TRD repertoires looked highly polyclonal with Gaussian CDR3 lengths.

As concerns this clone: The antigen is not known.

The template was reverse-transcribed extracted RNA. CDR3 amplicons came from multiplex PCR with pooled V-gene forward and constant-region reverse primers. TCRdb repeated clone calling on the multiplex PCR reads with CATT. Of approximately 8,500 gamma-chain clones in the sample, 56% were seen once. Germline V gene sequence: CDR1 VTNTFY, CDR2 YDVSTARD (reference sequence). V lost 7 bases, J lost 8 bases, and 4 bases stayed unmatched. The CDR3 runs 11 residues. The receptor comes from a girl under three years old who had congenital heart surgery. Sample: Vdelta1+ gamma-delta thymocytes from the thymus. The sample's subset: FACS-sorted CD3+ TCRalphabeta- TCRVdelta1+ TCRVdelta2- thymocytes. V and J are TRGV3 and TRGJP2. TCRdb leaves out the J gene; it was filled in here by matching the DNA to germline. The CDR3 DNA sequence: TGTGCCACCTGCGACGATTGGATCAAGACGTTT. This sequence encodes CATCDDWIKTF.